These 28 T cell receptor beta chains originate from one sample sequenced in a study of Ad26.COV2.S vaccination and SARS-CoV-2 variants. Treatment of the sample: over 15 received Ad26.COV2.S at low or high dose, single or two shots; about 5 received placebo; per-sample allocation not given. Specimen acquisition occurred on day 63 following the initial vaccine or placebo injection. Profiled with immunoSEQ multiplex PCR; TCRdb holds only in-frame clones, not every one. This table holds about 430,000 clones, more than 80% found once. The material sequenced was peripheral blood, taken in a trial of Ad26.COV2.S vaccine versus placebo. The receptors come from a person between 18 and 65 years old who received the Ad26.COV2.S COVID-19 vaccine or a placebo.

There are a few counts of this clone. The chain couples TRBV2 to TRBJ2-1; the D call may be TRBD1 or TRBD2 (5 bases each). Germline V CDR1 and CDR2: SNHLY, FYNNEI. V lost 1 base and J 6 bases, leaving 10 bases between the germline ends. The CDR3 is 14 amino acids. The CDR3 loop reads CASSEDRDPNEQFF. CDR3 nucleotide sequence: TGTGCCAGCAGTGAAGACCGGGACCCCAATGAGCAGTTCTTC.

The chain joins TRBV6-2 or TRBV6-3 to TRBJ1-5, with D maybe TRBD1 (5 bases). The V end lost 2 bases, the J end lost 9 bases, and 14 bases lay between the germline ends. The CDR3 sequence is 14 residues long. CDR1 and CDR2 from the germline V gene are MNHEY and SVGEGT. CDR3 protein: CASSYGGISGPQHF. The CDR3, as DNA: TGTGCCAGCAGTTACGGGGGTATTAGTGGGCCCCAGCATTTT.

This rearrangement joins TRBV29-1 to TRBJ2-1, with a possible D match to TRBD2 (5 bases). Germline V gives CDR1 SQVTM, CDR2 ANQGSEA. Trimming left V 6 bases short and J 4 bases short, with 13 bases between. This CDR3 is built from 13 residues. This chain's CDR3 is CSVQHGGYNEQFF. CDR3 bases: TGCAGCGTCCAACACGGAGGTTACAATGAGCAGTTCTTC.

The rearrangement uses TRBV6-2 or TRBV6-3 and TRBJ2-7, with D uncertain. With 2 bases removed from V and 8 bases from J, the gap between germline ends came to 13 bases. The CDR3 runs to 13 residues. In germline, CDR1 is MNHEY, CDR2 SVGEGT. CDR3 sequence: CASSYIVSDQQYF. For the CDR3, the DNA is TGTGCCAGCAGTTACATAGTGTCGGACCAGCAGTACTTC.

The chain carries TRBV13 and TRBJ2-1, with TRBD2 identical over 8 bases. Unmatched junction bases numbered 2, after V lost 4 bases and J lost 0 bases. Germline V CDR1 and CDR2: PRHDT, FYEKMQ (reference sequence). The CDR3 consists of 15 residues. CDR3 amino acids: CASSSGTSSYNEQFF. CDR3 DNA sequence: TGTGCCAGCAGCTCCGGGACTAGCTCCTACAATGAGCAGTTCTTC.

The CDR3 region has the DNA TGTGCCAGCAGGACTAGCGGGACAGATACGCAGTATTTT. Residues: CASRTSGTDTQYF. The chain joins TRBV5-8 to TRBJ2-3, with 10 positions matching TRBD2. CDR3 length: 13 residues. V was pared by 5 bases and J by 3 bases, with 0 bases of the junction left unmatched. Germline lookup yields CDR1 SGHTS and CDR2 YDEGEE.

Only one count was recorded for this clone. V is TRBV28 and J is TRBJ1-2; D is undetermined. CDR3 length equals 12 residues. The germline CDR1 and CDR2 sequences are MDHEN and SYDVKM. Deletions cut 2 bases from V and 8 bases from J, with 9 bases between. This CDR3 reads CASSLSRVGYTF. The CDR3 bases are TGTGCCAGCAGTTTAAGCCGGGTAGGCTACACCTTC.

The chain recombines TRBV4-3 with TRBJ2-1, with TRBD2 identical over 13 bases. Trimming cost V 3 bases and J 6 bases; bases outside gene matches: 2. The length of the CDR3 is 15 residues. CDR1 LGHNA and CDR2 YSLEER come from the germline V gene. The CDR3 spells CASSHTSGRANEQFF. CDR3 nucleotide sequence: TGCGCCAGCAGCCACACTAGCGGGAGGGCCAATGAGCAGTTCTTC.

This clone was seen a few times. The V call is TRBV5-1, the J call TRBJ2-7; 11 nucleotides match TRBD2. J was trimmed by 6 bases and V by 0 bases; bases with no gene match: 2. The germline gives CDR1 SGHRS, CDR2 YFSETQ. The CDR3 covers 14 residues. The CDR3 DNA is TGCGCCAGCAGCTTGGGACTAGCGGGACTCGAGCAGTACTTC. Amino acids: CASSLGLAGLEQYF.

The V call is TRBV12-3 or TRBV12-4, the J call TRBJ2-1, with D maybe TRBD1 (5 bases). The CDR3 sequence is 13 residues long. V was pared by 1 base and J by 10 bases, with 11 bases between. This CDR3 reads CASSLVSRAEQFF. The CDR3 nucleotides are TGTGCCAGCAGTTTAGTTAGCAGGGCCGAGCAGTTCTTC.

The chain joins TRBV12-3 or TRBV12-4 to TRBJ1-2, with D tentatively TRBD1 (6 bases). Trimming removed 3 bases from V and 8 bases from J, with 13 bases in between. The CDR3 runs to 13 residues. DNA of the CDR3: TGTGCCAGCAGTTTTCGGGGGGCGTGGGGCTACACCTTC. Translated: CASSFRGAWGYTF.

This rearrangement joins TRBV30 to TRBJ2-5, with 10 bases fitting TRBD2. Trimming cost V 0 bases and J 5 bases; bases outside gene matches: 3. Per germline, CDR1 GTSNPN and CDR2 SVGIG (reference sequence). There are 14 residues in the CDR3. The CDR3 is CAWSVIAGGETQYF. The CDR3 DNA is TGTGCCTGGAGTGTAATAGCGGGAGGCGAGACCCAGTACTTC.

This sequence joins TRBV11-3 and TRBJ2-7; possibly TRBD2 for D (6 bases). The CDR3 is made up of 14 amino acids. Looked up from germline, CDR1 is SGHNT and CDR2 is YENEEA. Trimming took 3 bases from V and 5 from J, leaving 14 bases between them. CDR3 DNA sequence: TGTGCCAGCAGCTTGTCGGACGGGACTGACGAGCAGTACTTC. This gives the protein CASSLSDGTDEQYF.

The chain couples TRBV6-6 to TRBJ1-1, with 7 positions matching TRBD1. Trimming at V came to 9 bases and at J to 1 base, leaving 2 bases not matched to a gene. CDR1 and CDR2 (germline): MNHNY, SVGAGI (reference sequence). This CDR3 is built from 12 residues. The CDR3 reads CASEGANTEAFF. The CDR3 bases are TGTGCCAGTGAGGGGGCGAACACTGAAGCTTTCTTT.

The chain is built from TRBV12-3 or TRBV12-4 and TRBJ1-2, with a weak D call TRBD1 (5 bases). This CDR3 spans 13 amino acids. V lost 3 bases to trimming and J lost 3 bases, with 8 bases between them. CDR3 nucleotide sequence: TGTGCCAGCAGTTTGGGGGGATACTATGGCTACACCTTC. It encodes CASSLGGYYGYTF.

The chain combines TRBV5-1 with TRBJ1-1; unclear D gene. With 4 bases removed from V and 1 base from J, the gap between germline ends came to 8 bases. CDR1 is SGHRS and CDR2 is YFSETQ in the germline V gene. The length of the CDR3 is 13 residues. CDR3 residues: CASSGPSNTEAFF. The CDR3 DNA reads TGCGCCAGCAGCGGCCCCTCGAACACTGAAGCTTTCTTT.

DNA for the CDR3: TGTGCCTTCAATCGGGGAGACGACGCCGGGGAGCTGTTTTTT. It is translated as CAFNRGDDAGELFF. This chain links TRBV30 with TRBJ2-2, with D possibly matching TRBD2 (5 bases). This CDR3 region has 14 residues. Deletions cut 7 bases from V and 6 bases from J, with 18 bases between. Germline CDR1 is GTSNPN and CDR2 is SVGIG (reference sequence). Together with reference TRBV30 and TRBJ2-2, the CDR3 gives the full variable domain: SQTIHQWPATLVQPVGSPLSLECTVEGTSNPNLYWYRQAAGRGLQLLFYSVGIGQISSEVPQNLSASRPQDRQFILSSKKLLLSDSGFYLCAFNRGDDAGELFFGEGSRLTVL.

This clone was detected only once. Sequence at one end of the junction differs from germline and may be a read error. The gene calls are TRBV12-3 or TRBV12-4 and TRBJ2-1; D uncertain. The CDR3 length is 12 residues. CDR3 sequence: CASSLGASPAIF. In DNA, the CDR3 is TGTGCCAGCAGTTTAGGGGCTAGTCCGGCTATCTTC.

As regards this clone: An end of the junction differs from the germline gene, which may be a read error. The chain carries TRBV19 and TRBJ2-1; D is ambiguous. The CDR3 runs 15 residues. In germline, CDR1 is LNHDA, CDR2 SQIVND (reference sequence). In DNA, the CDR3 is TGTGCCAGTAGCCTGGACGGAGCAACCTACAATGAGCAGCTCTTC. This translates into CASSLDGATYNEQLF.

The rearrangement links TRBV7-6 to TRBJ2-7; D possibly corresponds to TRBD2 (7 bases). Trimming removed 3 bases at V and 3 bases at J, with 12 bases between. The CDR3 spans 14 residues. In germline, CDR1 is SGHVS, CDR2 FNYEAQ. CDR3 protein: CASSLGGGNYEQYF. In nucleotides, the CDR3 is TGTGCCAGCAGCTTGGGCGGGGGCAACTACGAGCAGTACTTC. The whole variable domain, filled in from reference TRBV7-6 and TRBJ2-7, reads GAGVSQSPRYKVTKRGQDVALRCDPISGHVSLYWYRQALGQGPEFLTYFNYEAQQDKSGLPNDRFSAERPEGSISTLTIQRTEQRDSAMYRCASSLGGGNYEQYFGPGTRLTVT.

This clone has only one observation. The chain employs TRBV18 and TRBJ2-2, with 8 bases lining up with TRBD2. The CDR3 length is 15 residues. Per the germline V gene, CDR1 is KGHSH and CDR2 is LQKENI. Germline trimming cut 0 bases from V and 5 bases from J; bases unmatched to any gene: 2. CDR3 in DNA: TGTGCCAGCTCACCACCGGGCGGGAGGACCGGGGAGCTGTTTTTT. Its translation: CASSPPGGRTGELFF.

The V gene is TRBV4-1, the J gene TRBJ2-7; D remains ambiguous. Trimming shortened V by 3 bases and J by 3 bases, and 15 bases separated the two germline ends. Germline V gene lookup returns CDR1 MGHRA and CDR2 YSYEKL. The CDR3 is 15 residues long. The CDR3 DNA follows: TGCGCCAGCAGCCAGGGTCTCCTTGGTCACTACGAGCAGTACTTC. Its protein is CASSQGLLGHYEQYF.

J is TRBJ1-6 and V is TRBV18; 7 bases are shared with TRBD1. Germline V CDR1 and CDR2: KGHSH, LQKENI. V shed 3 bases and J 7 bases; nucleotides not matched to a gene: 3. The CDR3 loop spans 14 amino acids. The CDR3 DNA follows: TGTGCCAGCTCACCCCCGGACAGGAATTCACCCCTCCACTTT. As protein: CASSPPDRNSPLHF.

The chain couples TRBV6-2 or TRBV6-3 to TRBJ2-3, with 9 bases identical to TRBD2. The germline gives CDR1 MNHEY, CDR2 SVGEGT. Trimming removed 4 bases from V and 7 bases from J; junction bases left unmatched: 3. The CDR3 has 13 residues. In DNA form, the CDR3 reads TGTGCCAGCAGTTCGGGACTAGCAAATACGCAGTATTTT. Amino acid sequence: CASSSGLANTQYF.

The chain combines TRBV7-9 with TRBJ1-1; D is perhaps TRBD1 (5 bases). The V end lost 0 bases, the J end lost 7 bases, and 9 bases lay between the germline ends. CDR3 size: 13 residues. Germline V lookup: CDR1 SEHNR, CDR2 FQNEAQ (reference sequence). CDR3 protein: CASSLALGGEAFF. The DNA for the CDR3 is TGTGCCAGCAGCTTAGCGCTCGGGGGTGAAGCTTTCTTT.

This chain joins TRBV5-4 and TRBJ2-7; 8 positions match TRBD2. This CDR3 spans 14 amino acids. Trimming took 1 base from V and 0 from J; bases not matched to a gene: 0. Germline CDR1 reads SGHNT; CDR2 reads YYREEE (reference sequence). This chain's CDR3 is CASSLREGSYEQYF. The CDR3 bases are TGTGCCAGCAGCTTGCGGGAGGGCTCCTACGAGCAGTACTTC.

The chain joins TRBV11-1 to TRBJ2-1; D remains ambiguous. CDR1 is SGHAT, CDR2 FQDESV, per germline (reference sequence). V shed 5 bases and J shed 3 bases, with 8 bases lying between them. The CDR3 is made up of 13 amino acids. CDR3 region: CASSEWDYNEQFF. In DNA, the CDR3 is TGTGCCAGCAGCGAATGGGACTACAATGAGCAGTTCTTC. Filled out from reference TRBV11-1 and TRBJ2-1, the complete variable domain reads EAEVAQSPRYKITEKSQAVAFWCDPISGHATLYWYRQILGQGPELLVQFQDESVVDDSQLPKDRFSAERLKGVDSTLKIQPAELGDSAMYLCASSEWDYNEQFFGPGTRLTVL.

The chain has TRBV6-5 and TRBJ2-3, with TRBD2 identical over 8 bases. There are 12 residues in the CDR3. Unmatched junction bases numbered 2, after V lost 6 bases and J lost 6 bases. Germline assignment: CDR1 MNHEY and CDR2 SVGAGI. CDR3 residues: CASSREGDTQYF. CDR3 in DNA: TGTGCCAGCAGCCGGGAGGGGGATACGCAGTATTTT.